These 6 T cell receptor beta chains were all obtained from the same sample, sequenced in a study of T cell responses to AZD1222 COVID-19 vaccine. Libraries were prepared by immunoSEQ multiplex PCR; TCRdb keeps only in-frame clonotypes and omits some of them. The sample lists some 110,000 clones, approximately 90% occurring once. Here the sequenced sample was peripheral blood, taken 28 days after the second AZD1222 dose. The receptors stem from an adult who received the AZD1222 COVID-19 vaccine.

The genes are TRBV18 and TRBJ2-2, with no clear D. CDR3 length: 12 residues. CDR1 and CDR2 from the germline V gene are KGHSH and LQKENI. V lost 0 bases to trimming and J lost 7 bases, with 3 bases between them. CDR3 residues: CASSPPRGELFF. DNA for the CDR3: TGTGCCAGCTCACCACCGCGCGGGGAGCTGTTTTTT. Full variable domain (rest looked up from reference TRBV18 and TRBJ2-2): NAGVMQNPRHLVRRRGQEARLRCSPMKGHSHVYWYRQLPEEGLKFMVYLQKENIIDESGMPKERFSAEFPKEGPSILRIQQVVRGDSAAYFCASSPPRGELFFGEGSRLTVL.

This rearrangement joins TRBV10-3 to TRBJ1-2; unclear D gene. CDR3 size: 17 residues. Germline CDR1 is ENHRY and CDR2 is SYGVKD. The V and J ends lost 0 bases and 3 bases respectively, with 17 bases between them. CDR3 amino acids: CAISESGPYKSDYGYTF. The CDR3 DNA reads TGTGCCATCAGTGAGTCCGGACCCTATAAATCGGACTATGGCTACACCTTC.

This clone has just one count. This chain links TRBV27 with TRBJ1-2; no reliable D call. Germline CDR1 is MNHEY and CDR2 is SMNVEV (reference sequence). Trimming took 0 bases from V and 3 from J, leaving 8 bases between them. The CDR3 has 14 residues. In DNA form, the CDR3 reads TGTGCCAGCAGTTTATCTCCCTGGGACTATGGCTACACCTTC. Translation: CASSLSPWDYGYTF.

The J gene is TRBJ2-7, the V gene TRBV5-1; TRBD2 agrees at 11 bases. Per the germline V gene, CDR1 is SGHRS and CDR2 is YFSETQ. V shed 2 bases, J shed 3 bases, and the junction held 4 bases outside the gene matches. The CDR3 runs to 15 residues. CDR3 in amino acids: CASSLTSGRVYEQYF. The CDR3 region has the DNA TGCGCCAGCAGCTTAACTAGCGGGAGAGTCTACGAGCAGTACTTC. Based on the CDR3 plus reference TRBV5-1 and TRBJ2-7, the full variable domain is KAGVTQTPRYLIKTRGQQVTLSCSPISGHRSVSWYQQTPGQGLQFLFEYFSETQRNKGNFPGRFSGRQFSNSRSEMNVSTLELGDSALYLCASSLTSGRVYEQYFGPGTRLTVT.

The CDR3 nucleotides read TGTGCCAGCAGCTTGGGGCGCGACAGGGTACTTTATGGCTACACCTTC. Translated, it gives CASSLGRDRVLYGYTF. This chain links TRBV7-3 with TRBJ1-2; 7 positions agree with TRBD1. The CDR3 contains 16 residues. V lost 3 bases, J lost 5 bases, and 12 bases stayed unmatched. The germline V gene encodes CDR1 SGHTA and CDR2 FQGTGA.

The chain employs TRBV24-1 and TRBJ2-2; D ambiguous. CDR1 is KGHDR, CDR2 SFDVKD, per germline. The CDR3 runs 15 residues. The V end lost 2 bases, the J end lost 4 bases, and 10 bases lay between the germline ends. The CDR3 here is CATSDSDPITGELFF. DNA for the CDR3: TGTGCCACCAGTGATTCCGACCCGATCACCGGGGAGCTGTTTTTT.